The next 12 T cell receptor beta chains were all read from a single sample in a study of T cells in Graves' hyperthyroidism and ophthalmopathy. TCR beta CDR3 regions were amplified from RNA. The primer set for the first-round RT-PCR of the TCR CDR3 was HTBI. Each CDR3 protein gets one entry after TCRdb re-called the multiplex PCR reads with MiXCR. The sample contains roughly 600,000 distinct CDR3 sequences, around 13% of which appear only once. Sequencing input: blood. The receptors shown here come from a woman aged 45-59 years with Graves' ophthalmopathy.

Many counts were recorded for this clonotype. The chain uses TRBV6-1 and TRBJ2-2; TRBD1 aligns across 7 bases. CDR3 length: 16 residues. The V gene's germline CDR1 is MNHNS and CDR2 SASEGT. J gave up 0 bases and V 6 bases, and 7 bases lay outside the gene matches. The CDR3 here is CASRKQGRTNTGELFF. CDR3 DNA: TGTGCCAGCAGGAAACAGGGGCGCACGAACACCGGGGAGCTGTTTTTT.

Notes on this clonotype: At one of its ends the junction is not consistent with the germline gene, which may arise from a read error. The gene calls are TRBV27 and TRBJ1-5; 9 bases are a match to TRBD1. The CDR3 is made up of 15 amino acids. In germline, CDR1 is MNHEY, CDR2 SMNVEV (reference sequence). As DNA, the CDR3 is TGTGCCAGCAGCCCGGGACAGGGCACAAATCGGCCCCAGCATTTT. This gives the protein CASSPGQGTNRPQHF.

This CDR3 reads CASSQGDIRALAEYNEQFF. The CDR3 DNA reads TGCGCCAGCAGCCAAGGAGATATTAGGGCGCTAGCGGAATACAATGAGCAGTTCTTC. The chain carries TRBV4-1 and TRBJ2-1, with 7 bases matching TRBD2. Germline V gene lookup returns CDR1 MGHRA and CDR2 YSYEKL. Trimming at V came to 1 base and at J to 4 bases, leaving 16 bases not matched to a gene. The CDR3 spans 19 residues.

This clonotype was picked up many times. This chain links TRBV5-1 with TRBJ2-4; 7 bases line up with TRBD2. CDR3 length: 16 residues. CDR1 is SGHRS, CDR2 YFSETQ, per germline. V dropped 4 bases and J dropped 2; count of bases not matched to a gene: 9. The CDR3 protein is CASSQNTGTTKNIQYF. CDR3 nucleotide sequence: TGCGCCAGCAGCCAGAACACCGGGACTACCAAAAACATTCAGTACTTC.

The chain links TRBV19 to TRBJ2-5, with 9 bases fitting TRBD1. This CDR3 region has 18 residues. With 5 bases clipped from V and 0 bases from J, the junction kept 13 bases outside the gene matches. CDR1 LNHDA and CDR2 SQIVND come from the germline V gene (reference sequence). The CDR3 nucleotides are TGTGCCAGTAGTCTCACAGGGGGCCATACTGCTTACCAAGAGACCCAGTACTTC. Encoded protein: CASSLTGGHTAYQETQYF.

This clonotype was detected many times. The V and J genes are TRBV7-2 and TRBJ2-5, with D perhaps TRBD2 (6 bases). This CDR3 region has 14 residues. Trimming removed 2 bases at V and 4 bases at J, with 11 bases between. Looked up from germline, CDR1 is SGHTA and CDR2 is FQGNSA. In DNA form, the CDR3 reads TGTGCCAGCAGCTTAATGCGGGGTGCAGAGACCCAGTACTTC. It translates to CASSLMRGAETQYF. The full variable domain, in which reference TRBV7-2 and TRBJ2-5 provide the parts outside the CDR3, is GAGVSQSPSNKVTEKGKDVELRCDPISGHTALYWYRQSLGQGLEFLIYFQGNSAPDKSGLPSDRFSAERTGGSVSTLTIQRTQQEDSAVYLCASSLMRGAETQYFGPGTRLLVL.

This clonotype was recorded at least ten times. CDR3 sequence reads: CASSLDRRLKDTQYF. The CDR3 nucleotides read TGTGCCAGCAGTCTCGACAGGCGCTTGAAAGATACGCAGTATTTT. The genes are TRBV12-3 or TRBV12-4 and TRBJ2-3; D is possibly TRBD1 (6 bases). The CDR3 is 15 amino acids. With 5 bases removed from V and 5 bases from J, the gap between germline ends came to 17 bases.

This clonotype was picked up a small number of times. Mismatch with germline at one junction end may stem from a read error. V is TRBV18 and J is TRBJ2-5; weak D call: TRBD1 (6 bases). This CDR3 spans 17 amino acids. Germline values: CDR1 KGHSH, CDR2 LQKENI. CDR3 DNA sequence: TGTGCCAACTCACCCCTACCACAGGGAACAGCCCAAGAGACCCAGTACTTC. Protein product: CANSPLPQGTAQETQYF.

This clonotype showed up many times. This chain joins TRBV20-1 and TRBJ2-7; tentative D call: TRBD1 (6 bases). The germline gives CDR1 DFQATT, CDR2 SNEGSKA (reference sequence). The CDR3 is made up of 12 amino acids. The V gene lost 7 bases and the J gene lost 2 bases, with 12 bases spanning the gap. DNA of the CDR3: TGCAGTGTGTTACAGGGCCCCTACGAGCAGTACTTC. Its translation: CSVLQGPYEQYF.

For this clonotype: This may be a read error, as it is one base from a much larger clone. The chain uses TRBV30 and TRBJ2-1; possibly TRBD1 for D (6 bases). Trimming removed 1 base from V and 9 bases from J, with 13 bases in between. The CDR3 runs 13 residues. Germline values: CDR1 GTSNPN, CDR2 SVGIG (reference sequence). CDR3 loop: CAWSALQGSEQFF. DNA of the CDR3: TGTGCCTGGAGTGCCCTACAGGGCAGTGAGCAGTTCTTC.

This clonotype was seen many times. The chain uses TRBV6-6 and TRBJ1-1; D is uncertain. The V and J ends lost 0 bases and 11 bases respectively, with 7 bases between them. The CDR3 covers 11 residues. Germline values: CDR1 MNHNY, CDR2 SVGAGI (reference sequence). As DNA, the CDR3 is TGTGCCAGCAGTTACTCAGGATACGCTTTCTTT. Protein: CASSYSGYAFF.

Only a few counts were recorded for this clonotype. The J gene is TRBJ2-7, the V gene TRBV13; a weak D match, TRBD1 (6 bases). Trimming removed 6 bases from V and 4 bases from J, with 16 bases in between. CDR3 length equals 14 residues. The germline V gene encodes CDR1 PRHDT and CDR2 FYEKMQ (reference sequence). The CDR3 coding sequence is TGTGCCAGCAGTTTCACAGGGAGAGGGTACGAGCAGTACTTC. The encoded protein is CASSFTGRGYEQYF.